These T cell receptor beta chains were read from a single sample in a study of siplizumab effects on memory and regulatory T cells. Sequencing used immunoSEQ multiplex PCR; TCRdb keeps in-frame clones, though not all of them. The sample includes some 100,000 clones, about 94% of them seen just once. The specimen was non-Treg CD4+ T cells sorted from blood. These receptors were obtained from a human donor in good health. CDR3s include the opening cysteine and the closing phenylalanine or tryptophan. D genes are given only for firm matches. Expanded clones are given a class, and other clones once, few, many or no size at all.

j_call | clone_size | d_call | v_call | cdr3_aa | cdr3_nt
TRBJ2-7 | - | TRBD2 | TRBV5-1 | CASSLDTAGVEEQYF | TGCGCCAGCAGCTTGGATACAGCGGGAGTAGAAGAGCAGTACTTC
TRBJ2-3 | - | - | TRBV9 | CASSRQAQGPSSTDTQYF | TGTGCCAGCAGCCGCCAAGCACAAGGACCCTCAAGCACAGATACGCAGTATTTT
TRBJ2-4 | - | - | TRBV7-9 | CASSLTLGSAKNIQYF | TGTGCCAGCAGCCTTACACTGGGCTCAGCCAAAAACATTCAGTACTTC
TRBJ2-1 | - | - | TRBV6-1 | CASTRTAEGINEQFF | TGTGCCAGCACTAGAACGGCGGAGGGTATCAATGAGCAGTTCTTC
TRBJ1-3 | - | TRBD1 | TRBV18 | CASSQQDRGFSGNTIYF | TGTGCCAGCTCTCAACAGGACAGGGGCTTCTCTGGAAACACCATATATTTT
TRBJ2-3 | - | - | TRBV10-3 | CAIRLGRVATDTQYF | TGTGCCATCAGATTGGGGCGGGTTGCCACAGATACGCAGTATTTT
TRBJ2-5 | once | TRBD1 | TRBV7-9 | CASSPRQGGEETQYF | TGTGCCAGCAGCCCTAGACAGGGTGGGGAGGAGACCCAGTACTTC
TRBJ1-5 | - | - | TRBV6-6 | CASSYSGGLEQPQHF | TGTGCCAGCAGTTACTCGGGGGGGCTAGAGCAGCCCCAGCATTTT
TRBJ2-7 | - | - | TRBV18 | CASSPLGSSSEQYF | TGTGCCAGCTCACCACTTGGGTCCTCTTCCGAGCAGTACTTC
TRBJ2-5 | - | - | TRBV27 | CASSTPDGSRETQYF | TGTGCCAGCAGCACACCGGACGGATCAAGAGAGACCCAGTACTTC
TRBJ1-2 | - | - | TRBV12-2 | CASRSLGTYGKDYGYTF | TGTGCAAGTCGCTCCCTGGGGACATATGGGAAAGACTATGGCTACACCTTC
TRBJ1-1 | - | - | TRBV30 | CAWSVVGHGSAFF | TGTGCCTGGAGTGTAGTTGGGCATGGTTCAGCTTTCTTT
TRBJ1-5 | - | - | TRBV28 | CASSLGYQPQHF | TGTGCCAGCAGTCTAGGATATCAGCCCCAGCATTTT
TRBJ2-3 | - | - | TRBV1 | CTSSQPRQGATDTQYF | TGCACCAGCAGCCAACCCCGACAGGGGGCCACAGATACGCAGTATTTT
TRBJ2-7 | once | TRBD2 | TRBV6-5 | CASSRRTSGTYEQYF | TGTGCCAGCAGCCGGCGGACTAGCGGGACCTACGAGCAGTACTTC
TRBJ1-5 | - | - | TRBV6-1 | CASRGPHSNQPQHF | TGTGCCAGCAGGGGACCTCATAGCAATCAGCCCCAGCATTTT
TRBJ1-2 | once | - | TRBV19 | CASSIDAFTGYTF | TGTGCCAGTAGTATAGATGCATTCACGGGCTACACCTTC
TRBJ1-2 | - | - | TRBV2 | CASSSTGTLRGYTF | TGTGCCAGCAGTTCAACCGGGACCCTGAGGGGCTACACCTTC
TRBJ2-7 | - | TRBD2 | TRBV6-5 | CASSWERDTYEQYF | TGTGCCAGCAGTTGGGAGCGGGATACCTACGAGCAGTACTTC
TRBJ2-2 | few | TRBD1 | TRBV11-2 | CASTLRVDRGNTGELFF | TGTGCCAGCACCCTTAGGGTAGACAGGGGAAACACCGGGGAGCTGTTTTTT
TRBJ1-1 | - | - | TRBV7-8 | CASSQGVISEAFF | TGTGCCAGCAGTCAAGGCGTGATCTCTGAAGCTTTCTTT
TRBJ2-7 | - | - | TRBV18 | CASSPPAQLWQAYEQYF | TGTGCCAGCTCACCACCAGCTCAGCTTTGGCAGGCCTACGAGCAGTACTTC
TRBJ2-5 | - | - | TRBV7-3 | CASSYRGETQYF | TGTGCCAGCAGCTACCGTGGCGAGACCCAGTACTTC
TRBJ2-5 | - | - | TRBV7-8 | CASSLSPWGLKRSQYF | TGTGCCAGCAGCTTATCTCCATGGGGACTTAAGCGAAGCCAGTACTTC
TRBJ2-7 | - | TRBD2 | TRBV11-2 | CASSLGREATYEQYF | TGTGCCAGCAGCTTGGGTCGGGAGGCGACCTACGAGCAGTACTTC
TRBJ2-5 | - | TRBD2 | TRBV2 | CASSLLAGVQETQYF | TGTGCCAGCAGTCTCCTAGCGGGGGTGCAAGAGACCCAGTACTTC
TRBJ2-1 | - | - | TRBV10-3 | CAISEWQGIGNEQFF | TGTGCCATCAGTGAGTGGCAGGGGATCGGCAATGAGCAGTTCTTC
TRBJ2-1 | - | - | TRBV6-1 | CASSELALLMNEQFF | TGTGCCAGCAGTGAATTAGCCCTGTTAATGAATGAGCAGTTCTTC
TRBJ1-2 | once | - | TRBV19 | CASSITRVGGSYTF | TGTGCCAGTAGTATAACCCGGGTCGGCGGGAGCTACACCTTC
TRBJ1-2 | - | TRBD1 | TRBV7-9 | CASSNTDRGLGYTF | TGTGCCAGCAGCAACACTGACAGGGGGCTTGGCTACACCTTC
TRBJ2-7 | - | TRBD2 | TRBV7-2 | CASSKRGAGAYEQYF | TGTGCCAGCAGCAAAAGGGGAGCGGGAGCCTACGAGCAGTACTTC
TRBJ2-3 | - | TRBD2 | TRBV27 | CASSLASGMGTDTQYF | TGTGCCAGCAGTTTAGCTAGCGGGATGGGCACAGATACGCAGTATTTT
TRBJ2-7 | - | - | TRBV6-5 | CASSSDLAVSYEQYF | TGTGCCAGCAGTTCTGATTTAGCGGTCTCCTACGAGCAGTACTTC
TRBJ1-2 | - | - | TRBV19 | CASSILPSANYGYTF | TGTGCCAGTAGTATCCTCCCATCGGCTAACTATGGCTACACCTTC
TRBJ2-3 | - | TRBD2 | TRBV11-3 | CASSQREFPDTQYF | TGTGCCAGCAGCCAGCGGGAATTTCCAGATACGCAGTATTTT
TRBJ2-5 | - | - | TRBV7-6 | CASSPNRNRVETQYF | TGTGCCAGCAGCCCTAACCGCAACAGGGTCGAGACCCAGTACTTC
TRBJ2-2 | - | - | TRBV13 | CASSLPGPGELFF | TGTGCCAGCAGCTTACCCGGGCCCGGGGAGCTGTTTTTT
TRBJ2-7 | - | TRBD2 | TRBV4-1 | CASSQVPGTSYEQYF | TGCGCCAGCAGCCAAGTACCCGGGACTAGCTACGAGCAGTACTTC
TRBJ1-1 | - | - | TRBV2 | CASSRDSSTEAFF | TGTGCCAGCAGTCGGGATTCGAGCACTGAAGCTTTCTTT
TRBJ2-5 | - | - | TRBV4-1 | CASSRQKYTGVWEETQYF | TGCGCCAGCAGCCGACAGAAGTATACGGGAGTTTGGGAAGAGACCCAGTACTTC
TRBJ2-7 | - | - | TRBV5-4 | CASSLDGYEQYF | TGTGCCAGCAGCTTGGATGGGTACGAGCAGTACTTC
TRBJ1-4 | - | TRBD1 | TRBV10-3 | CAISERPGQYNEKLFF | TGTGCCATCAGTGAGCGTCCGGGACAGTATAATGAAAAACTGTTTTTT
TRBJ1-2 | - | - | TRBV18 | CASSPDLGAGGYTF | TGTGCCAGCTCACCGGATTTGGGGGCAGGAGGCTACACCTTC
TRBJ1-1 | - | TRBD1 | TRBV6-6 | CASSQRFTGEEAFF | TGTGCCAGCAGTCAACGCTTCACAGGGGAGGAAGCTTTCTTT
TRBJ2-5 | - | - | TRBV5-6 | CASSFNQGGWETQYF | TGTGCCAGCAGCTTCAACCAGGGGGGCTGGGAGACCCAGTACTTC